The clone carrying this TCR beta chain was picked up many times. iRepertoire HTBI primers and Arm-PCR of CDR3 regions built TCR beta libraries. TCRdb re-analysed the multiplex PCR reads in MiXCR, keeping a single row per CDR3 protein. This sample has 420,000 or so distinct CDR3 sequences, with 16% found just once. This CDR3 comprises 15 residues. Germline V CDR1 and CDR2: MDHEN, SYDVKM. V gave up 6 bases and J gave up 2 bases, with 14 bases separating them. The time point denotes: newly diagnosed GD, antithyroid drugs for less than 3 months. The TCR library used RNA extracted from PBMCs. The data are from a study of regulatory T cells in long-lasting Graves disease. The same data also went into a second study, on T cells in Graves' hyperthyroidism and ophthalmopathy.

The TCR comes from a woman aged 18-29 years with Graves disease. The sequencing here drew on peripheral blood mononuclear cells (PBMCs), taken at new diagnosis, from a patient treated with antithyroid drugs. The chain is built from TRBV28 and TRBJ1-5; weak D call: TRBD1 (6 bases). CDR3 coding DNA: TGTGCCAGCAGACCCTACAGGGAGGGCAATCAGCCCCAGCATTTT. The encoded protein is CASRPYREGNQPQHF.